Shown below are 20 T cell receptor beta chains from a single sample sequenced in a study of OX40 agonist ivuxolimab in advanced cancers. Here immunoSEQ multiplex PCR was the method, and the copy in TCRdb shows in-frame clones only, minus some. The data show about 48,000 clones, with about nine tenths seen just once and 6.7% held by the top ten. Specimen: CD4+ or CD8+ T cells sorted from blood, collected in a trial of the OX40 agonist ivuxolimab. Receptors were obtained from an adult with an advanced solid tumor such as melanoma, head and neck, liver or kidney cancer.

The gene calls are TRBV6-5 and TRBJ1-5; D uncertain. Germline CDR1 MNHEY, CDR2 SVGAGI. Trimming removed 4 bases from V and 7 bases from J, with 14 bases in between. This CDR3 comprises 14 residues. CDR3 nucleotide sequence: TGTGCCAGCAGTTTGATTAAAGGGAACCAGCCCCAGCATTTT. Translation gives CASSLIKGNQPQHF.

The chain has TRBV5-1 and TRBJ1-4, with no clear D. Trimming removed 3 bases from V and 0 bases from J, with 15 bases in between. The germline V gene encodes CDR1 SGHRS and CDR2 YFSETQ. CDR3 length: 17 residues. DNA of the CDR3: TGCGCCAGCAGCTGGGCCTTCCCGTCTTCAACTAATGAAAAACTGTTTTTT. Translated: CASSWAFPSSTNEKLFF.

The J gene is TRBJ1-6, the V gene TRBV5-4, with TRBD1 matching over 9 bases. Unmatched junction bases numbered 8, after V lost 3 bases and J lost 10 bases. The CDR3 is 15 amino acids. CDR1 and CDR2 from the germline V gene are SGHNT and YYREEE (reference sequence). CDR3 nucleotide sequence: TGTGCCAGCAGCTCCTACGGGACAGGGTACTCACCCCTCCACTTT. Protein sequence: CASSSYGTGYSPLHF.

This chain links TRBV5-4 with TRBJ2-3, with unresolved D. Between the trimmed V and J ends, which lost 0 bases and 0 bases, there was a span of 11 bases. Germline V gene sequence: CDR1 SGHNT, CDR2 YYREEE (reference sequence). CDR3 length: 16 residues. The CDR3 loop is CASSLALGFSTDTQYF. The CDR3 DNA reads as TGTGCCAGCAGCTTGGCCCTGGGGTTCAGCACAGATACGCAGTATTTT.

The chain has TRBV19 and TRBJ2-7; D is perhaps TRBD1 or TRBD2 (6 bases each). Germline V CDR1 and CDR2: LNHDA, SQIVND (reference sequence). The length of the CDR3 is 13 residues. Trimming pared 3 bases from V and 4 bases from J, leaving 10 bases between. CDR3 amino acids: CASSIGGLYEQYF. The CDR3 bases are TGTGCCAGTAGTATCGGGGGCCTATACGAGCAGTACTTC.

The chain couples TRBV20-1 to TRBJ1-2; 7 positions match TRBD1. Trimming at V came to 6 bases and at J to 4 bases, leaving 2 bases not matched to a gene. Per germline, CDR1 DFQATT and CDR2 SNEGSKA (reference sequence). The CDR3 sequence is 11 residues long. In DNA form, the CDR3 reads TGCAGTGCGGACAGGATCTATGGCTACACCTTC. The encoded protein is CSADRIYGYTF.

The chain combines TRBV12-2 with TRBJ1-3. TRBV12-2 has pseudogene status. CDR3 size: 16 residues. In DNA form, the CDR3 reads TGTGCAAGTCTCCAGATTGGGGGGCTATCTGGAAACACCATATATTTT. This gives the protein CASLQIGGLSGNTIYF.

This rearrangement joins TRBV27 to TRBJ2-7, with TRBD1 matching 8 bases. CDR1 is MNHEY, CDR2 SMNVEV, per germline (reference sequence). The CDR3 has 16 residues. The J segment lost 3 bases and the V segment lost 2 bases, leaving 9 bases of the junction unmatched. CDR3 nucleotides: TGTGCCAGCAGTTTACTCCCGAGGACAGGGATCTACGAGCAGTACTTC. Translating it yields CASSLLPRTGIYEQYF.

CDR3: CASSLDGVLNYGYTF. The CDR3 nucleotides are TGTGCCAGCAGCTTGGACGGGGTTCTCAACTATGGCTACACCTTC. The chain joins TRBV5-4 to TRBJ1-2; D not certain. Looked up from germline, CDR1 is SGHNT and CDR2 is YYREEE (reference sequence). The CDR3 runs to 15 residues. V lost 0 bases and J lost 2, with 11 bases in between.

This clone was seen a single time. The chain employs TRBV5-4 and TRBJ2-1, with 7 bases lining up with TRBD1. V shed 0 bases, J shed 4 bases, and the junction held 1 base outside the gene matches. This CDR3 region has 14 residues. Germline V gene lookup returns CDR1 SGHNT and CDR2 YYREEE (reference sequence). CDR3 nucleotide sequence: TGTGCCAGCAGCTTGGAACAGGGGTACAATGAGCAGTTCTTC. Its translation is CASSLEQGYNEQFF. Complete variable domain (other parts from reference TRBV5-4 and TRBJ2-1): ETGVTQSPTHLIKTRGQQVTLRCSSQSGHNTVSWYQQALGQGPQFIFQYYREEENGRGNFPPRFSGLQFPNYSSELNVNALELDDSALYLCASSLEQGYNEQFFGPGTRLTVL.

The gene calls are TRBV10-3 and TRBJ2-2; D is uncertain. The germline V gene encodes CDR1 ENHRY and CDR2 SYGVKD. Trimming removed 9 bases at V and 0 bases at J, with 11 bases between. This CDR3 comprises 14 residues. CDR3 loop: CAITADSNTGELFF. The DNA for the CDR3 is TGTGCCATTACTGCCGATTCGAACACCGGGGAGCTGTTTTTT.

The chain is built from TRBV6-6 and TRBJ2-6; the D gene is possibly TRBD2 (5 bases). Between the trimmed V and J ends, which lost 9 bases and 3 bases, there was a span of 12 bases. CDR3 length: 14 residues. CDR1 and CDR2 from the germline V gene are MNHNY and SVGAGI (reference sequence). The CDR3 DNA reads TGTGCCAGTCGCCTAGAGGGTGGGGCCAACGTCCTGACTTTC. This sequence encodes CASRLEGGANVLTF.

The rearrangement uses TRBV6-5 and TRBJ2-1; 9 nucleotides line up with TRBD1. Per germline, CDR1 MNHEY and CDR2 SVGAGI. The CDR3 runs 16 residues. J lost 4 bases, V lost 0 bases, and 4 bases had no gene match. The CDR3 protein is CASSYSGTGLYNEQFF. CDR3 nucleotide sequence: TGTGCCAGCAGTTACTCCGGGACAGGGTTATACAATGAGCAGTTCTTC.

The sample holds a few counts of this clone. The chain links TRBV6-4 to TRBJ2-3, with a possible D match to TRBD1 (6 bases). Trimming removed 6 bases from V and 0 bases from J, with 13 bases in between. This CDR3 region has 15 residues. Germline V gives CDR1 MRHNA, CDR2 SNTAGT. The CDR3 spells CASSPGTSSTDTQYF. The CDR3 DNA reads TGTGCCAGCAGCCCCGGGACATCTAGCACAGATACGCAGTATTTT.

The chain links TRBV13 to TRBJ1-3; D remains ambiguous. Trimming shortened V by 5 bases and J by 0 bases, and 14 bases separated the two germline ends. The CDR3 runs 16 residues. Germline lookup yields CDR1 PRHDT and CDR2 FYEKMQ (reference sequence). This CDR3 is CASSPHPQSSGNTIYF. For the CDR3, the DNA is TGTGCCAGCAGCCCCCACCCCCAGAGCTCTGGAAACACCATATATTTT.

The chain is built from TRBV13 and TRBJ1-2; the D gene is possibly TRBD1 (5 bases). CDR1 is PRHDT and CDR2 is FYEKMQ in the germline V gene (reference sequence). This CDR3 is 15 amino acids long. Deletions cut 0 bases from V and 5 bases from J, with 13 bases between. CDR3 region: CASSLGIRDGYGYTF. DNA of the CDR3: TGTGCCAGCAGCTTAGGTATCCGGGACGGGTATGGCTACACCTTC.

The CDR3 nucleotides are TGTGCCAGCAGTTACGACGGGGCTTACACAGATACGCAGTATTTT. It codes for CASSYDGAYTDTQYF. The genes are TRBV27 and TRBJ2-3; possibly TRBD1 or TRBD2 for D (5 bases each). CDR3 size: 15 residues. The ends were cut back, 4 bases at V and 2 bases at J, with 13 bases in the middle. CDR1 is MNHEY, CDR2 SMNVEV, per germline (reference sequence).

The chain employs TRBV11-2 and TRBJ2-7; D is unresolved. This CDR3 has 14 amino acids. Per the germline V gene, CDR1 is SGHAT and CDR2 is FQNNGV. V lost 1 base to trimming and J lost 2 bases, with 9 bases between them. The CDR3 loop is CASSLAARPYEQYF. In DNA, the CDR3 is TGTGCCAGCAGCTTAGCTGCCAGGCCCTACGAGCAGTACTTC.

This chain uses TRBV27 with TRBJ2-7, with D hard to call. The CDR3 has 14 amino acids. CDR1 is MNHEY and CDR2 is SMNVEV in the germline V gene (reference sequence). Trimming removed 8 bases at V and 3 bases at J, with 17 bases between. This CDR3 reads CASRLVGPDYEQYF. For the CDR3, the DNA is TGTGCCAGCCGGTTGGTGGGCCCCGACTACGAGCAGTACTTC.

The V and J genes are TRBV4-1 and TRBJ2-7; D not certain. Germline V gene lookup returns CDR1 MGHRA and CDR2 YSYEKL. CDR3 length: 14 residues. Trimming took off 0 bases at V and 3 bases at J, with 9 bases between the two ends. CDR3 DNA sequence: TGCGCCAGCAGCCAAGATCACCTCGACTACGAGCAGTACGTC. Translation gives CASSQDHLDYEQYV.